The clone carrying this TCR beta chain was detected a few times. Its target is not known. The length of the CDR3 is 14 residues. Germline loops: CDR1 SGHTA, CDR2 FQGNSA. V was cut by 5 bases and J by 0 bases, with 7 bases left in between. This entry belongs to a study of OX40 agonist ivuxolimab in advanced cancers. As for the study in general: The drug used for patients, ivuxolimab, was an agonistic anti-OX40 (CD134) antibody. Dose-escalation cases comprised hepatocellular carcinoma, melanoma, renal cell or head and neck cancer. Partial responses, seen in three patients, involved one hepatocellular carcinoma and two cutaneous melanomas. Study-wide findings and caveats: With doses of 0.1 to 3.0 mg/kg, CD4+ and CD8+ blood T cells had undergone clonal expansion by week 6.

Some clones are missing from TCRdb's copy, which holds only in-frame ones; the method was immunoSEQ multiplex PCR. The data contain roughly 70,000 clones, approximately 81% of them singletons. The receptor was isolated from an adult with an advanced solid tumor such as melanoma, head and neck, liver or kidney cancer. This rearrangement joins TRBV7-2 to TRBJ2-2; D is undetermined. Source: CD4+ or CD8+ T cells sorted from blood, taken in a trial of the OX40 agonist ivuxolimab. CDR3 sequence (DNA): TGTGCCAGCAGCCCCGCATCGAACACCGGGGAGCTGTTTTTT. Translated: CASSPASNTGELFF.